The 32 T cell receptor beta chains reported below all come from one sample, sequenced in a study of metastatic and nonmetastatic thyroid tumors. MiXCR reprocessed the PCR reads for TCRdb. The table lists approximately 50,000 clones, less than 5% of them singletons. The entire patient cohort was treatment-naive prior to thyroid surgery. Sequenced: blood. The receptor set was obtained from a female donor with papillary thyroid cancer or a benign thyroid nodule (not recorded which). Some clones in this sample may be carry-over from other donors' samples.

This clone has ten or more counts. The junction and the germline gene differ at one end; a read error may be behind it. Other DNA sequences in the sample encode the same CDR3. The chain carries TRBV20-1 and TRBJ2-3; D is possibly TRBD2 (6 bases). The germline CDR1 and CDR2 sequences are DFQATT and SNEGSKA (reference sequence). CDR3 length: 14 residues. CDR3 in DNA: TGCAATGCTCGCACTAGCATAGGCACAGATACGCAGTATTTT. Amino acids: CNARTSIGTDTQYF.

This clone was picked up a small number of times. The chain has TRBV3-1 and TRBJ1-1, with 10 bases matching TRBD1. Germline assignment: CDR1 LGHDT and CDR2 YNNKEL (reference sequence). The junction had 9 bases not matched to a gene; V was cut back by 5 bases and J by 3 bases. The CDR3 totals 16 residues. CDR3 region: CASSEWGQGRDTEAFF. The CDR3 nucleotides are TGTGCCAGCAGCGAATGGGGACAGGGGAGGGACACTGAAGCTTTCTTT.

This clone has ten or more counts. The V call is TRBV9, the J call TRBJ1-1, with unresolved D. The CDR3 runs 16 residues. V shed 1 base and J shed 5 bases, with 18 bases lying between them. Germline CDR1 SGDLS, CDR2 YYNGEE. This chain's CDR3 is CASSVNPKWQETEAFF. Written as DNA, the CDR3 is TGTGCCAGCAGCGTAAACCCCAAGTGGCAGGAAACTGAAGCTTTCTTT.

This clone was recorded at least ten times. The V gene is TRBV18, the J gene TRBJ1-3; the D gene is possibly TRBD1 (6 bases). CDR1 KGHSH and CDR2 LQKENI come from the germline V gene. V was trimmed by 4 bases and J by 4 bases, leaving 11 bases between them. The CDR3 length is 14 residues. CDR3 sequence: CASSQDRFGNTIYF. DNA for the CDR3: TGTGCCAGCTCACAAGACAGGTTCGGAAACACCATATATTTT.

This chain links TRBV18 with TRBJ2-5; 8 bases are a match to TRBD1. This CDR3 is built from 15 residues. Trimming took 1 base from V and 5 from J; bases not matched to a gene: 6. CDR1 and CDR2 from the germline V gene are KGHSH and LQKENI. CDR3 in DNA: TGTGCCAGCTCACCACGTCAGGGGGCCGGGGAGACCCAGTACTTC. Protein: CASSPRQGAGETQYF.

This sequence joins TRBV28 and TRBJ1-2; D is uncertain. The germline V and J ends were trimmed by 6 bases and 5 bases, with 10 bases remaining between them. This CDR3 contains 12 residues. Germline values: CDR1 MDHEN, CDR2 SYDVKM. CDR3 residues: CASSVRPYGYTF. CDR3 sequence (DNA): TGTGCCAGCAGCGTCAGGCCTTATGGCTACACCTTC.

This clone was seen ten or more times. The V call is TRBV5-6, the J call TRBJ2-7; D gene ambiguous. This CDR3 is built from 15 residues. The V end lost 0 bases, the J end lost 2 bases, and 12 bases lay between the germline ends. From germline, CDR1 is SGHDT and CDR2 YYEEEE. DNA for the CDR3: TGTGCCAGCAGCTTGGGTCTAGTCGAGACCTACGAGCAGTACTTC. Protein: CASSLGLVETYEQYF.

The J gene is TRBJ1-2, the V gene TRBV12-3 or TRBV12-4, with 10 bases matching TRBD1. J was trimmed by 7 bases and V by 5 bases; bases with no gene match: 1. This CDR3 contains 12 residues. The CDR3 spells CASSRDRGGYTF. In DNA, the CDR3 is TGTGCCAGCAGTAGGGACAGGGGTGGCTACACCTTC.

This clone was detected only a few times. This chain links TRBV6-4 with TRBJ2-1; a possible D gene is TRBD2 (5 bases). The CDR3 is 12 residues long. Trimming removed 9 bases at V and 5 bases at J, with 11 bases between. Germline assignment: CDR1 MRHNA and CDR2 SNTAGT. CDR3 DNA sequence: TGTGCCAGTCCTATCGGGGACAATGAGCAGTTCTTC. This gives the protein CASPIGDNEQFF.

This chain joins TRBV2 and TRBJ1-5; D might be TRBD1 (5 bases). Trimming took 6 bases from V and 0 from J, leaving 9 bases between them. In germline, CDR1 is SNHLY, CDR2 FYNNEI. The CDR3 totals 14 residues. In nucleotides, the CDR3 is TGTGCCAGCAGACAGGAAAATAGCAATCAGCCCCAGCATTTT. Translation gives CASRQENSNQPQHF.

In its sample, this clone was seen a few times. This chain uses TRBV4-1 with TRBJ2-1; D call uncertain. The germline CDR1 and CDR2 sequences are MGHRA and YSYEKL. CDR3 length equals 13 residues. The ends were cut back, 3 bases at V and 8 bases at J, with 11 bases in the middle. The CDR3 coding sequence is TGCGCCAGCAGCCACCCACGCGTGGATGAGCAGTTCTTC. Encoded protein: CASSHPRVDEQFF.

About this clone: The CDR3 does not end in the conserved phenylalanine or tryptophan, so this is likely a read error. The chain's CDR3 is CASSIRGLGGYTL. CDR3 DNA: TGTGCCAGTAGTATTAGGGGGCTCGGAGGCTACACCCTC. The chain employs TRBV19 and TRBJ1-2; 7 nucleotides match TRBD1. Germline V gives CDR1 LNHDA, CDR2 SQIVND (reference sequence). J lost 8 bases, V lost 3 bases, and 6 bases had no gene match. This CDR3 comprises 13 residues.

This clone was picked up many times. J is TRBJ2-7 and V is TRBV4-1, with 9 bases matching TRBD2. Germline V CDR1 and CDR2: MGHRA, YSYEKL. This CDR3 has 16 residues. The ends lost 0 bases at V and 3 bases at J; junction bases unmatched: 6. The CDR3 coding sequence is TGCGCCAGCAGCCAAGAGGGGGCGGGAGGGTACTACGAGCAGTACTTC. Translating it yields CASSQEGAGGYYEQYF.

At least ten counts were recorded for this clone. The chain carries TRBV20-1 and TRBJ1-1; no reliable D call. CDR3 size: 16 residues. V was pared by 4 bases and J by 6 bases, with 24 bases between. CDR1 and CDR2 from the germline V gene are DFQATT and SNEGSKA (reference sequence). CDR3 bases: TGCAGTGCTACCACACTCCTGGGGAGGCATGGGCCTGAAGCTTTCTTT. Translating gives CSATTLLGRHGPEAFF.

This clone showed up many times. The V call is TRBV20-1, the J call TRBJ1-5; no definite D call. This CDR3 has 15 amino acids. Germline V CDR1 and CDR2: DFQATT, SNEGSKA (reference sequence). Trimming removed 0 bases at V and 1 base at J, with 10 bases between. The CDR3 protein is CSARDTDRSNQPQHF. CDR3 nucleotide sequence: TGCAGTGCTAGAGATACCGACCGGAGCAATCAGCCCCAGCATTTT.

This clone was counted ten times or more. This sequence joins TRBV20-1 and TRBJ2-7, with D maybe TRBD1 (6 bases). V lost 7 bases, J lost 0 bases, and 19 bases lay in between. Germline assignment: CDR1 DFQATT and CDR2 SNEGSKA (reference sequence). This CDR3 is 15 amino acids long. The CDR3 spells CSGTPGHESSYEQYF. CDR3 in DNA: TGCAGTGGGACGCCGGGACACGAGAGCTCCTACGAGCAGTACTTC.

There are many counts of this clone. The chain couples TRBV5-1 to TRBJ2-5; 8 bases align to TRBD2. Germline-derived CDR1 and CDR2 are SGHRS and YFSETQ. The length of the CDR3 is 15 residues. The J segment lost 6 bases and the V segment lost 0 bases, leaving 7 bases of the junction unmatched. CDR3 protein: CASSLADGRVKTQYF. Here the CDR3 DNA reads TGCGCCAGCAGCTTGGCCGACGGGAGGGTTAAGACCCAGTACTTC. Full variable domain (rest looked up from reference TRBV5-1 and TRBJ2-5): KAGVTQTPRYLIKTRGQQVTLSCSPISGHRSVSWYQQTPGQGLQFLFEYFSETQRNKGNFPGRFSGRQFSNSRSEMNVSTLELGDSALYLCASSLADGRVKTQYFGPGTRLLVL.

This clone turned up a few times. One base away lies a much larger clone, so this may be a sequencing read error. The chain employs TRBV7-9 and TRBJ1-4; D unresolved. CDR3 length: 13 amino acids. Germline V lookup: CDR1 SEHNR, CDR2 FQNEAQ (reference sequence). CDR3 sequence: CVSSLERHEKLFF. The CDR3 bases are TGTGTCAGCAGCTTAGAACGGCATGAAAAACTGTTTTTT.

This clone has ten or more counts. This rearrangement joins TRBV5-1 to TRBJ2-1; the match to TRBD1 covers 11 bases. V was pared by 0 bases and J by 8 bases, with 1 base of the junction left unmatched. Germline CDR1 SGHRS, CDR2 YFSETQ. This CDR3 has 14 amino acids. CDR3 loop: CASSLGTGGDEQFF. For the CDR3, the DNA is TGCGCCAGCAGCTTGGGGACAGGGGGCGATGAGCAGTTCTTC. Variable domain in full (rest from reference TRBV5-1 and TRBJ2-1): KAGVTQTPRYLIKTRGQQVTLSCSPISGHRSVSWYQQTPGQGLQFLFEYFSETQRNKGNFPGRFSGRQFSNSRSEMNVSTLELGDSALYLCASSLGTGGDEQFFGPGTRLTVL.

This clone was recorded at least ten times. The rearrangement uses TRBV5-4 and TRBJ2-3; 8 bases align to TRBD1. Germline assignment: CDR1 SGHNT and CDR2 YYREEE (reference sequence). This CDR3 spans 17 amino acids. The trim removed 1 base at V and 1 base at J, leaving 8 bases unmatched. The CDR3 is CASSLSSGTGGTDTQYF. CDR3 DNA: TGTGCCAGCAGCTTGTCGTCTGGGACAGGTGGCACAGATACGCAGTATTTT.

The table lists this clone with many counts. V gene TRBV7-7 combines with J gene TRBJ2-7; 7 nucleotides align to TRBD1. The germline V gene has CDR1 SSHAT and CDR2 FNYEAQ (reference sequence). This CDR3 has 15 residues. The CDR3 DNA reads TGTGCTAGCTCTCCGGGTCGGACAGGCTCCTACGAGCAGTACTTC. This sequence encodes CASSPGRTGSYEQYF. The variable domain in full, with the rest retrieved from reference TRBV7-7 and TRBJ2-7, is GAGVSQSPRYKVTKRGQDVTLRCDPISSHATLYWYQQALGQGPEFLTYFNYEAQPDKSGLPSDRFSAERPEGSISTLTIQRTEQRDSAMYRCASSPGRTGSYEQYFGPGTRLTVT.

In its sample, this clone was seen a few times. This chain uses TRBV19 with TRBJ1-4; no clear D gene. The CDR3 is 17 residues long. The ends were cut back, 3 bases at V and 0 bases at J, with 14 bases in the middle. The germline V gene encodes CDR1 LNHDA and CDR2 SQIVND (reference sequence). CDR3 DNA: TGTGCCAGTAGTATGCCACGCGCGCTTTCAACTAATGAAAAACTGTTTTTT. Translating gives CASSMPRALSTNEKLFF.

This clone was observed many times. The J gene is TRBJ2-3, the V gene TRBV6-1; D might be TRBD2 (7 bases). Germline V gene data show CDR1 as MNHNS and CDR2 as SASEGT. This CDR3 is 16 amino acids long. Between the trimmed V and J ends, which lost 5 bases and 6 bases, there was a span of 21 bases. The CDR3 nucleotides read TGTGCCAGCAGTTATTTGGGGGAGGGTAGGGGGGATACGCAGTATTTT. The encoded protein is CASSYLGEGRGDTQYF.

A remark on this clone: This CDR3 is missing its conserved last phenylalanine or tryptophan, likely due to a read error. V and J are TRBV6-1 and TRBJ2-7; D remains ambiguous. CDR1 MNHNS and CDR2 SASEGT come from the germline V gene. Trimming took 7 bases from V and 4 from J, leaving 8 bases between them. The CDR3 loop spans 11 amino acids. CDR3 sequence: CASNKGYEQYL. In DNA, the CDR3 is TGTGCCAGCAACAAAGGGTACGAGCAGTACTTA.

This clone was detected many times. The chain carries TRBV5-6 and TRBJ2-7; TRBD1 is a possible D gene (6 bases). Trimming took 2 bases from V and 10 from J, leaving 22 bases between them. CDR1 is SGHDT and CDR2 is YYEEEE in the germline V gene. There are 15 residues in the CDR3. CDR3 nucleotides: TGTGCCAGCAGCTTAAATGACAGGCCATTACGAGAACAGTACTTC. This encodes CASSLNDRPLREQYF.

A few counts support this clone. The V and J genes are TRBV2 and TRBJ1-6, with no clear D. The CDR3 loop spans 15 amino acids. Germline CDR1 SNHLY, CDR2 FYNNEI. Trimming pared 5 bases from V and 9 bases from J, leaving 17 bases between. The DNA of the CDR3 is TGTGCCAGCAGTAGAGCACGGGCGGATAGTTCACCCCTCCACTTT. Residues: CASSRARADSSPLHF.

There are a few counts of this clone. This chain connects TRBV7-9 to TRBJ2-3; unclear D gene. Germline lookup yields CDR1 SEHNR and CDR2 FQNEAQ (reference sequence). Trimming stripped 1 base from V and 2 bases from J, with 7 bases between. This CDR3 spans 14 amino acids. CDR3 sequence (DNA): TGTGCCAGCAGCTTAGTGGCCGCCACAGATACGCAGTATTTT. Translated: CASSLVAATDTQYF.

This clone was observed a handful of times. The chain employs TRBV6-2 or TRBV6-3 and TRBJ2-2, with 7 positions matching TRBD2. The CDR3 loop spans 14 amino acids. J gave up 14 bases and V 5 bases, and 14 bases lay outside the gene matches. Germline V gene data show CDR1 as MNHEY and CDR2 as SVGEGT. The CDR3 nucleotides read TGTGCCAGCAGTGGGACTATCGAGGCCGGGTATCTGTTTTTT. Its protein is CASSGTIEAGYLFF.

The sample holds a few counts of this clone. The CDR3 reads CASGLGTPADEQFF. Written as DNA, the CDR3 is TGTGCTAGTGGTTTGGGGACCCCGGCGGATGAGCAGTTCTTC. The rearrangement joins TRBV12-5 to TRBJ2-1; D is undetermined. The CDR3 sequence is 14 residues long. In germline, CDR1 is LGHNT, CDR2 FRNRAP. The ends were cut back, 1 base at V and 8 bases at J, with 12 bases in the middle.

This clone has more than one count but fewer than ten. V and J are TRBV3-1 and TRBJ2-7; D is tentatively TRBD1 or TRBD2 (5 bases each). Germline CDR1 LGHDT, CDR2 YNNKEL (reference sequence). CDR3 size: 11 residues. The V gene lost 3 bases and the J gene lost 12 bases, with 12 bases spanning the gap. In DNA, the CDR3 is TGTGCCAGCAGCCATGAGGGGCCCCGGTACTTC. It translates to CASSHEGPRYF.

This clone was detected many times. The chain recombines TRBV27 with TRBJ2-5, with 7 nucleotides matching TRBD2. V was clipped by 9 bases and J by 4 bases; unmatched bases: 11. This CDR3 has 14 amino acids. From germline, CDR1 is MNHEY and CDR2 SMNVEV (reference sequence). DNA for the CDR3: TGTGCCAGTAACCATGGGGGGAGGGGAGAGACCCAGTACTTC. As protein: CASNHGGRGETQYF.

This clone has only a few counts. This chain uses TRBV5-4 with TRBJ2-7; D perhaps matches TRBD2 (6 bases). The CDR3 length is 12 residues. V was trimmed by 2 bases and J by 6 bases, leaving 9 bases between them. CDR1 and CDR2 from the germline V gene are SGHNT and YYREEE (reference sequence). The CDR3 reads CASSFTSSEQYF. The CDR3 nucleotides read TGTGCCAGCAGCTTTACTAGCTCCGAGCAGTACTTC.